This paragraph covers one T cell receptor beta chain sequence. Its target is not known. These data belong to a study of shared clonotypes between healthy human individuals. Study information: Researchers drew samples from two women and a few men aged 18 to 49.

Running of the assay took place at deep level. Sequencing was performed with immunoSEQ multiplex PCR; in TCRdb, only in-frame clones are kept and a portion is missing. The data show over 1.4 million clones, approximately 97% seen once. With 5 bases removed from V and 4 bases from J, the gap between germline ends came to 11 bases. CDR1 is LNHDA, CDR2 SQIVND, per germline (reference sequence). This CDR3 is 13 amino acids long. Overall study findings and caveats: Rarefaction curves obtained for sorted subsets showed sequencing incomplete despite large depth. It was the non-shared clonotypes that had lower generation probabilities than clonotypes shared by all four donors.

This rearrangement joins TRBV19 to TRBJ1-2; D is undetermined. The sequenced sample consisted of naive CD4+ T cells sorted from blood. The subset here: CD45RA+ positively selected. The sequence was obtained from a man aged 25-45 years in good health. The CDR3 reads CASSPDSVYGYTF. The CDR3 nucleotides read TGTGCCAGTAGTCCTGACTCCGTCTATGGCTACACCTTC.